Shown below are 30 T cell receptor beta chains from a single sample sequenced in a study of shared clonotypes between healthy human individuals. Positively selected for CCR7, the CD45RO-negative cells used as naive CD8 cells excluded terminally differentiated effector memory CD45RA+ cells. Some clones are missing from TCRdb's copy, which holds only in-frame ones; the method was immunoSEQ multiplex PCR. The sample has nearly 2 million clones, about 95% seen once; the top ten hold roughly 1%. Sequencing was carried out using naive CD8+ T cells sorted from blood. Receptors were obtained from a man aged 18-30 years in good health.

This sequence joins TRBV5-1 and TRBJ1-1; 7 bases are a match to TRBD1. Germline V gene lookup returns CDR1 SGHRS and CDR2 YFSETQ. V was clipped by 4 bases and J by 0 bases; unmatched bases: 15. The CDR3 contains 18 residues. The CDR3: CASSEGPGQTLMNTEAFF. In DNA form, the CDR3 reads TGCGCCAGCAGCGAGGGACCGGGACAGACGCTTATGAACACTGAAGCTTTCTTT.

The gene calls are TRBV13 and TRBJ1-3; D unclear. This CDR3 is 14 amino acids long. CDR1 and CDR2 from the germline V gene are PRHDT and FYEKMQ (reference sequence). Trimming removed 5 bases at V and 0 bases at J, with 8 bases between. The CDR3, as DNA: TGTGCCAGCAGCATAAGGTTCTCTGGAAACACCATATATTTT. Amino acid sequence: CASSIRFSGNTIYF.

The chain's CDR3 is CASSLGSPPDEQFF. The CDR3, as DNA: TGTGCCAGCAGTCTCGGGAGTCCCCCTGATGAGCAGTTCTTC. V usage is TRBV5-6 and J usage is TRBJ2-1, with D possibly being TRBD2 (6 bases). V was pared by 5 bases and J by 8 bases, with 17 bases between. The CDR3 runs to 14 residues. The germline V gene encodes CDR1 SGHDT and CDR2 YYEEEE.

The chain is built from TRBV19 and TRBJ1-2, with 7 bases fitting TRBD1. Germline V gives CDR1 LNHDA, CDR2 SQIVND (reference sequence). CDR3 size: 13 residues. V shed 5 bases and J 10 bases; nucleotides not matched to a gene: 10. CDR3 in amino acids: CASSVPGQLVYTF. Here the CDR3 DNA reads TGTGCCAGTAGTGTCCCGGGACAGCTGGTCTACACCTTC.

As for this clone: A junction end diverges from the germline sequence, so it may reflect a read error. The chain combines TRBV7-7 with TRBJ2-3; TRBD2 matches at 7 bases. Germline assignment: CDR1 SSHAT and CDR2 FNYEAQ (reference sequence). The CDR3 loop spans 14 amino acids. The CDR3 reads CASSLGDYTDTQYF. CDR3 nucleotides: TGTGCTAGCAGCTTAGGGGACTACACAGATACGCAGTATTTT.

The rearrangement uses TRBV27 and TRBJ1-6, with D maybe TRBD1 (5 bases). The germline gives CDR1 MNHEY, CDR2 SMNVEV (reference sequence). V lost 0 bases to trimming and J lost 2 bases, with 5 bases between them. This CDR3 contains 15 residues. The CDR3 DNA reads as TGTGCCAGCAGTTTATCGGGACCCTATAATTCACCCCTCCACTTT. As protein: CASSLSGPYNSPLHF.

This rearrangement joins TRBV6-6 to TRBJ2-7, with TRBD1 identical over 7 bases. In germline, CDR1 is MNHNY, CDR2 SVGAGI (reference sequence). The CDR3 length is 15 residues. J gave up 0 bases and V 7 bases, and 9 bases lay outside the gene matches. The CDR3 protein is CASTPGQTSSYEQYF. DNA of the CDR3: TGTGCCAGCACCCCGGGACAGACGAGCTCCTACGAGCAGTACTTC.

The rearrangement links TRBV28 to TRBJ2-5; unclear D gene. The CDR3 is 12 residues long. The V gene's germline CDR1 is MDHEN and CDR2 SYDVKM. Trimming took off 10 bases at V and 5 bases at J, with 14 bases between the two ends. CDR3 amino acids: CAIQDPGETQYF. In DNA form, the CDR3 reads TGTGCCATCCAAGACCCCGGGGAGACCCAGTACTTC.

The rearrangement joins TRBV4-1 to TRBJ2-5; D is uncertain. V lost 1 base to trimming and J lost 2 bases, with 11 bases between them. CDR3 length equals 15 residues. Germline V lookup: CDR1 MGHRA, CDR2 YSYEKL. CDR3 nucleotides: TGCGCCAGCAGCCAAGGCTATGGCCCACAAGAGACCCAGTACTTC. Its protein product is CASSQGYGPQETQYF.

The chain carries TRBV19 and TRBJ2-1, with a possible D match to TRBD2 (6 bases). This CDR3 is 13 amino acids long. Germline values: CDR1 LNHDA, CDR2 SQIVND (reference sequence). Trimming left V 9 bases short and J 0 bases short, with 9 bases between. As DNA, the CDR3 is TGTGCCAGCCGGGACTTCTCCTACAATGAGCAGTTCTTC. Translation gives CASRDFSYNEQFF.

The chain joins TRBV27 to TRBJ2-7; D tentatively reads TRBD1 or TRBD2 (5 bases each). Germline V CDR1 and CDR2: MNHEY, SMNVEV (reference sequence). The length of the CDR3 is 15 residues. V lost 6 bases, J lost 4 bases, and 19 bases lay in between. In DNA, the CDR3 is TGTGCCAGCAGCATAGAGCGTAGGGGACGGTACGAGCAGTACTTC. Amino acids: CASSIERRGRYEQYF.

The rearrangement joins TRBV4-3 to TRBJ2-2; D uncertain. The CDR3 contains 16 residues. Germline-derived CDR1 and CDR2 are LGHNA and YSLEER. V lost 3 bases to trimming and J lost 5 bases, with 16 bases between them. The CDR3 here is CASSHSPTVGTGELFF. DNA of the CDR3: TGCGCCAGCAGCCATTCCCCGACGGTGGGGACCGGGGAGCTGTTTTTT.

The chain recombines TRBV11-2 with TRBJ2-3, with 8 bases identical to TRBD2. The germline CDR1 and CDR2 sequences are SGHAT and FQNNGV. J was trimmed by 4 bases and V by 8 bases; bases with no gene match: 17. The length of the CDR3 is 17 residues. The CDR3 nucleotides are TGTGCCAGCCGACAAGGAGTAGCGGGGTTTGGGTCAGATACGCAGTATTTT. Translation gives CASRQGVAGFGSDTQYF.

The V call is TRBV9, the J call TRBJ2-1, with 8 nucleotides matching TRBD1. The CDR3 length is 16 residues. V shed 3 bases, J shed 3 bases, and the junction held 8 bases outside the gene matches. Germline loops: CDR1 SGDLS, CDR2 YYNGEE. In DNA form, the CDR3 reads TGTGCCAGCAGCGCCGAGGACAGGGTGGACTACAATGAGCAGTTCTTC. It encodes CASSAEDRVDYNEQFF.

V gene TRBV28 combines with J gene TRBJ2-1; D not resolved. The CDR3 is 13 amino acids. Germline CDR1 MDHEN, CDR2 SYDVKM. V lost 5 bases to trimming and J lost 4 bases, with 9 bases between them. The CDR3 reads CASSLTFYNEQFF. The DNA of the CDR3 is TGTGCCAGCAGTCTGACATTTTACAATGAGCAGTTCTTC.

The genes are TRBV7-9 and TRBJ1-3, with D possibly TRBD1 on 5 matching bases. Germline V gene lookup returns CDR1 SEHNR and CDR2 FQNEAQ (reference sequence). CDR3 length equals 18 residues. V gave up 2 bases and J gave up 0 bases, with 17 bases separating them. The CDR3 region is CASSLSGPDSDSGNTIYF. The CDR3 nucleotides read TGTGCCAGCAGCTTATCAGGGCCCGACAGCGACTCTGGAAACACCATATATTTT.

The chain recombines TRBV6-5 with TRBJ2-5; 8 bases agree with TRBD2. Germline lookup yields CDR1 MNHEY and CDR2 SVGAGI. V trimming: 6 bases; J trimming: 2 bases; junction bases outside the gene matches: 8. The CDR3 runs 15 residues. CDR3 sequence reads: CASRITGGWQETQYF. The CDR3 DNA follows: TGTGCCAGCAGGATCACGGGAGGGTGGCAAGAGACCCAGTACTTC.

This sequence joins TRBV6-6 and TRBJ1-6; unclear D gene. Germline CDR1 is MNHNY and CDR2 is SVGAGI (reference sequence). The CDR3 runs 15 residues. V lost 0 bases and J 3 bases, leaving 6 bases between the germline ends. CDR3 bases: TGTGCCAGCAGTTACTCGGGAAACTATAATTCACCCCTCCACTTT. Its protein product is CASSYSGNYNSPLHF.

The V gene is TRBV6-5, the J gene TRBJ2-7; TRBD1 might be the D (5 bases). The V and J ends lost 0 bases and 3 bases respectively, with 15 bases between them. Germline CDR1 reads MNHEY; CDR2 reads SVGAGI. The CDR3 length is 16 residues. CDR3 amino acids: CASSYSWTNLGYEQYF. The CDR3 DNA is TGTGCCAGCAGTTACTCATGGACAAATCTAGGCTACGAGCAGTACTTC.

The V call is TRBV6-5, the J call TRBJ2-3; 7 positions match TRBD1. The V gene's germline CDR1 is MNHEY and CDR2 SVGAGI. The CDR3 is 15 amino acids. V trimming: 6 bases; J trimming: 0 bases; junction bases outside the gene matches: 6. The CDR3 region has the DNA TGTGCCAGCAGCCCGGGACAGTCTAGCACAGATACGCAGTATTTT. Protein sequence: CASSPGQSSTDTQYF.

This chain links TRBV7-8 with TRBJ1-2; D not resolved. With 5 bases removed from V and 0 bases from J, the gap between germline ends came to 13 bases. The CDR3 extends over 15 amino acids. Germline V gives CDR1 SGHVS, CDR2 FQNEAQ. CDR3 sequence reads: CASSPLGAANYGYTF. CDR3 DNA: TGTGCCAGCAGCCCCCTTGGAGCAGCTAACTATGGCTACACCTTC.

J is TRBJ1-2 and V is TRBV19; unclear D gene. Germline CDR1 reads LNHDA; CDR2 reads SQIVND (reference sequence). V was pared by 1 base and J by 8 bases, with 14 bases between. The CDR3 loop spans 14 amino acids. CDR3 residues: CASSIGRTGGGYTF. The CDR3 coding sequence is TGTGCCAGTAGTATAGGACGGACGGGAGGGGGCTACACCTTC.

This chain connects TRBV5-1 to TRBJ1-4; D possibly corresponds to TRBD1 (6 bases). Looked up from germline, CDR1 is SGHRS and CDR2 is YFSETQ. This CDR3 is built from 16 residues. Trimming removed 0 bases from V and 8 bases from J, with 17 bases in between. The DNA of the CDR3 is TGCGCCAGCAGCTTGGATTTGGAGACAGGCGACGAAAAACTGTTTTTT. Its protein is CASSLDLETGDEKLFF.

The rearrangement joins TRBV19 to TRBJ2-2; D could derive from TRBD1 or TRBD2 (7 bases each). Trimming shortened V by 3 bases and J by 7 bases, and 12 bases separated the two germline ends. CDR3 length equals 14 residues. Germline V gene sequence: CDR1 LNHDA, CDR2 SQIVND (reference sequence). This chain's CDR3 is CASSMTGRDGELFF. The DNA for the CDR3 is TGTGCCAGTAGTATGACAGGGAGGGACGGGGAGCTGTTTTTT.

This clone showed up just once. This chain links TRBV10-2 with TRBJ2-7; 9 nucleotides agree with TRBD1. With 10 bases clipped from V and 1 base from J, the junction kept 5 bases outside the gene matches. Germline lookup yields CDR1 WSHSY and CDR2 SAAADI. The CDR3 consists of 13 residues. The CDR3 region has the DNA TGCGCCATCGCCGGGACAGGGTCCTACGAGCAGTACTTC. This translates into CAIAGTGSYEQYF.

The rearrangement links TRBV7-2 to TRBJ2-7, with D hard to call. V shed 2 bases and J shed 2 bases, with 10 bases lying between them. From germline, CDR1 is SGHTA and CDR2 FQGNSA. The CDR3 extends over 14 amino acids. The CDR3 reads CASSLIPDTYEQYF. Written as DNA, the CDR3 is TGTGCCAGCAGCTTAATTCCAGACACCTACGAGCAGTACTTC.

This chain joins TRBV27 and TRBJ1-1, with 7 bases matching TRBD1. In germline, CDR1 is MNHEY, CDR2 SMNVEV (reference sequence). V gave up 7 bases and J gave up 6 bases; unmatched junction bases: 14. The CDR3 covers 15 residues. The CDR3 DNA sequence: TGTGCCAGCAAGAACGACAGGGTCGGGAGCGCTGAAGCTTTCTTT. This codes for CASKNDRVGSAEAFF.

The V and J genes are TRBV28 and TRBJ1-5; no definite D call. The CDR3 has 13 amino acids. V shed 8 bases and J shed 0 bases, with 8 bases lying between them. The germline V gene has CDR1 MDHEN and CDR2 SYDVKM. CDR3 nucleotide sequence: TGTGCCAGCTATGAGTATAGCAATCAGCCCCAGCATTTT. Amino acids: CASYEYSNQPQHF.

The rearrangement links TRBV6-6 to TRBJ2-5, with D perhaps TRBD2 (6 bases). The CDR3 extends over 15 amino acids. Germline CDR1 is MNHNY and CDR2 is SVGAGI (reference sequence). Trimming left V 7 bases short and J 0 bases short, with 15 bases between. The DNA of the CDR3 is TGTGCCAGCACCGCAGTTGGAGGGAACCAAGAGACCCAGTACTTC. Translating it yields CASTAVGGNQETQYF.

The chain combines TRBV5-1 with TRBJ2-7; TRBD1 or TRBD2 may be the D gene (5 bases each). The CDR3 spans 13 residues. Deletions cut 3 bases from V and 4 bases from J, with 11 bases between. Germline CDR1 reads SGHRS; CDR2 reads YFSETQ. Here the CDR3 DNA reads TGCGCCAGCAGCTACCAGTGGGGGTACGAGCAGTACTTC. Translating gives CASSYQWGYEQYF. The whole variable domain, filled in from reference TRBV5-1 and TRBJ2-7, reads KAGVTQTPRYLIKTRGQQVTLSCSPISGHRSVSWYQQTPGQGLQFLFEYFSETQRNKGNFPGRFSGRQFSNSRSEMNVSTLELGDSALYLCASSYQWGYEQYFGPGTRLTVT.